A single sample is the source of the 21 T cell receptor beta chains below, sequenced in a study of CD8 T cells in Susac syndrome (dated by TCRdb to between 2018 and 2021). The receptor library was made with the immunoSEQ multiplex PCR assay. RNA was extracted using the RNeasy kit, and roughly 0.5 to 1 microgram was reverse transcribed with random hexamers. TCRdb trimmed the raw reads at Q25, called clones with MiXCR and kept productive beta chains. Rows matching on CDR3 protein sequence are summarized as one entry with the most common DNA and genes. The sample table holds 150,000 or so distinct CDR3 sequences, of which approximately 93% were seen once. The ten largest clonotypes hold roughly 0.099% of the sample. The sequenced material came from CD4+ T cells from PBMCs. These receptors came from a human donor with multiple sclerosis.

The chain joins TRBV12-3 or TRBV12-4 to TRBJ2-7; no definite D call. Trimming left V 4 bases short and J 6 bases short, with 7 bases between. CDR3 length: 11 residues. CDR3 protein: CASSSVREQYF. The CDR3 DNA reads TGTGCCAGCAGTTCCGTCCGCGAGCAGTACTTC.

This clonotype was detected once. V and J are TRBV5-1 and TRBJ2-2, with D uncertain. The CDR3 extends over 11 amino acids. V dropped 1 base and J dropped 11 bases, with 6 bases sitting between them. The germline V gene encodes CDR1 SGHRS and CDR2 YFSETQ. The CDR3 region is CASSLNLELFF. Here the CDR3 DNA reads TGCGCCAGCAGCTTGAACCTTGAGCTGTTTTTT.

The V and J genes are TRBV7-9 and TRBJ2-7, with unresolved D. Germline assignment: CDR1 SEHNR and CDR2 FQNEAQ (reference sequence). V was pared by 2 bases and J by 12 bases, with 23 bases between. The CDR3 is 15 residues long. The CDR3 DNA reads TGTGCCAGCAGCTTACGGACGGCCATACAATCGCAGCCGTACTTC. Translated: CASSLRTAIQSQPYF.

This clonotype was found once. V usage is TRBV10-3 and J usage is TRBJ1-2, with TRBD1 as a possible D gene (6 bases). V lost 0 bases and J 4 bases, leaving 12 bases between the germline ends. CDR1 and CDR2 (germline): ENHRY, SYGVKD. The CDR3 length is 15 residues. The CDR3: CAISESTGRAYGYTF. CDR3 coding DNA: TGTGCCATCAGTGAGTCGACAGGCCGCGCCTATGGCTACACCTTC.

The chain uses TRBV27 and TRBJ1-1; D call uncertain. CDR1 MNHEY and CDR2 SMNVEV come from the germline V gene (reference sequence). V was shortened by 2 bases and J by 4 bases, with 8 bases between the two germline ends. This CDR3 is 13 amino acids long. The CDR3: CASSLEPSTEAFF. Here the CDR3 DNA reads TGTGCCAGCAGTTTAGAGCCGTCCACTGAAGCTTTCTTT.

The chain recombines TRBV6-2 or TRBV6-3 with TRBJ1-2; 7 nucleotides align to TRBD1. The CDR3 is made up of 11 amino acids. CDR1 and CDR2 (germline): MNHEY, SVGEGT. Trimming at V came to 10 bases and at J to 8 bases, leaving 7 bases not matched to a gene. CDR3 DNA sequence: TGTGCCACCAACAGGGGCTGGGGCTACACCTTC. Its protein product is CATNRGWGYTF.

V is TRBV5-1 and J is TRBJ1-5, with D perhaps matching TRBD1 (5 bases). CDR1 and CDR2 (germline): SGHRS, YFSETQ. V gave up 4 bases and J gave up 5 bases, with 16 bases separating them. The CDR3 runs 15 residues. The CDR3 loop is CASSLEGRTDQPQHF. The CDR3 DNA reads TGCGCCAGCAGCCTAGAGGGGCGCACCGATCAGCCCCAGCATTTT.

The gene calls are TRBV27 and TRBJ2-5; 8 bases match TRBD2. Trimming at V came to 5 bases and at J to 5 bases, leaving 13 bases not matched to a gene. The germline V gene encodes CDR1 MNHEY and CDR2 SMNVEV (reference sequence). This CDR3 comprises 16 residues. CDR3 bases: TGTGCCAGCAGTGGCGGGAGGTCCTCCCTGAGGGAGACCCAGTACTTC. Its protein is CASSGGRSSLRETQYF.

The rearrangement links TRBV3-1 to TRBJ1-1; 7 positions match TRBD1. Germline V CDR1 and CDR2: LGHDT, YNNKEL (reference sequence). The CDR3 sequence is 13 residues long. The V segment lost 1 base and the J segment 8 bases; nucleotides outside the gene matches: 4. The CDR3 sequence is CASSQGTGREAFF. The CDR3 DNA reads TGTGCCAGCAGCCAAGGGACAGGAAGGGAAGCTTTCTTT.

J is TRBJ2-5 and V is TRBV14; 8 bases match TRBD2. CDR1 and CDR2 from the germline V gene are SGHDN and FVKESK. CDR3 length: 15 residues. The V gene end was trimmed by 4 bases and the J gene end by 4 bases; junction bases not matched to a gene: 8. The CDR3 region has the DNA TGTGCCAGCAGCCCCCGGACGGGAGGGAGAGAGACCCAGTACTTC. Protein product: CASSPRTGGRETQYF.

V and J are TRBV4-1 and TRBJ2-3; D ambiguous. The CDR3 is 13 amino acids. Deletions cut 3 bases from V and 1 base from J, with 5 bases between. The germline CDR1 and CDR2 sequences are MGHRA and YSYEKL. In nucleotides, the CDR3 is TGCGCCAGCAGCCACCCGCGCACAGATACGCAGTATTTT. This codes for CASSHPRTDTQYF.

V gene TRBV19 combines with J gene TRBJ2-1; perhaps TRBD1 as D (6 bases). Trimming shortened V by 6 bases and J by 0 bases, and 12 bases separated the two germline ends. The CDR3 covers 15 residues. Germline V CDR1 and CDR2: LNHDA, SQIVND (reference sequence). In DNA, the CDR3 is TGTGCCAGTAGCTACAGGGATAGCTCCTACAATGAGCAGTTCTTC. It is translated as CASSYRDSSYNEQFF.

The CDR3 DNA sequence: TGTGCCAGCAGCTTAGTAGGGGGCGCGACAGAGTACACAGATACGCAGTATTTT. It yields the protein CASSLVGGATEYTDTQYF. The chain links TRBV7-2 to TRBJ2-3; 7 bases are a match to TRBD1. The CDR3 length is 18 residues. Losses at the gene ends were 1 base for V and 2 bases for J; bases not matched to a gene: 12. Germline loops: CDR1 SGHTA, CDR2 FQGNSA.

The CDR3 sequence: CASRAFGPYQETQYF. In DNA form, the CDR3 reads TGTGCCAGCAGGGCCTTCGGACCTTACCAAGAGACCCAGTACTTC. The chain links TRBV2 to TRBJ2-5; D unresolved. The CDR3 sequence is 15 residues long. V lost 6 bases to trimming and J lost 0 bases, with 14 bases between them. Germline lookup yields CDR1 SNHLY and CDR2 FYNNEI.

This chain connects TRBV30 to TRBJ1-5; 7 nucleotides line up with TRBD1. V lost 0 bases and J lost 5; bases outside the gene matches: 1. There are 13 residues in the CDR3. The germline V gene encodes CDR1 GTSNPN and CDR2 SVGIG (reference sequence). The CDR3 protein is CAWSVTGHQPQHF. The CDR3, as DNA: TGTGCCTGGAGTGTGACAGGGCATCAGCCCCAGCATTTT.

V is TRBV6-1 and J is TRBJ2-1; 10 bases map to TRBD2. CDR3 length: 16 amino acids. V lost 7 bases to trimming and J lost 0 bases; unmatched junction nucleotides: 6. Germline V gives CDR1 MNHNS, CDR2 SASEGT. CDR3 in DNA: TGTGCCAGCACCCGGACTAGCGGCAGCTCCTACAATGAGCAGTTCTTC. It is translated as CASTRTSGSSYNEQFF.

The chain joins TRBV12-3 or TRBV12-4 to TRBJ1-1, with 7 bases matching TRBD1. This CDR3 contains 13 residues. The ends lost 4 bases at V and 3 bases at J; junction bases unmatched: 2. The CDR3 loop is CASSSGGDTEAFF. The CDR3 nucleotides are TGTGCCAGCAGTTCAGGGGGAGACACTGAAGCTTTCTTT.

This clonotype was recorded only once. The genes are TRBV10-3 and TRBJ2-2; 9 bases are a match to TRBD2. Germline CDR1 and CDR2: ENHRY and SYGVKD. This CDR3 has 13 residues. V dropped 10 bases and J dropped 4; count of bases not matched to a gene: 4. CDR3 in amino acids: CATSAGGTGELFF. The CDR3 bases are TGTGCCACATCAGCGGGAGGCACCGGGGAGCTGTTTTTT.

The chain combines TRBV6-2 or TRBV6-3 with TRBJ1-1, with D unresolved. The CDR3 consists of 11 residues. V dropped 8 bases and J dropped 1 base, with 5 bases sitting between them. The germline V gene encodes CDR1 MNHEY and CDR2 SVGEGT. The DNA of the CDR3 is TGTGCCAGCTTTAAGAACACTGAAGCTTTCTTT. Protein product: CASFKNTEAFF.

A remark on this clonotype: An end of the junction differs from the germline gene, which may be a read error. The chain uses TRBV29-1 and TRBJ2-3, with a tentative D call TRBD1 (5 bases). CDR3 length equals 13 residues. The germline V gene has CDR1 SQVTM and CDR2 ANQGSEA. The CDR3 DNA is TGCAGCGTCGAAGGGGAAAAAGGAGATACGCAGTATTTT. Its protein is CSVEGEKGDTQYF.

The V and J genes are TRBV7-9 and TRBJ2-5; D is perhaps TRBD1 (6 bases). The CDR3 length is 14 residues. The germline V gene has CDR1 SEHNR and CDR2 FQNEAQ (reference sequence). The ends were cut back, 1 base at V and 3 bases at J, with 9 bases in the middle. CDR3 DNA: TGTGCCAGCAGCTTAGGGGCAGGGGAAGAGACCCAGTACTTC. Its translation: CASSLGAGEETQYF.